The clone carrying this T cell receptor beta chain has only a few counts. Its target is not known. The protocol was immunoSEQ multiplex PCR, while the TCRdb copy is restricted to in-frame clones and leaves out a portion. Among some 87,000 clones listed, 60% to 70% were seen once. Trimming at V came to 5 bases and at J to 7 bases, leaving 6 bases not matched to a gene. Germline V gene sequence: CDR1 MGHDK, CDR2 SYGVNS. This CDR3 has 14 residues. This entry comes from a study of shared clonotypes between healthy human individuals. Study findings and constraints: The sole specimen, blood, was sampled, and tissue repertoires likely differ.

Sequenced input: memory CD8+ T cells sorted from blood. The subset is: CD45RO+ cells pooled with CCR7-negative TemRA cells. The gene calls are TRBV25-1 and TRBJ2-2; 8 bases agree with TRBD1. The receptor comes from a man aged 25 to 45 in good health. The CDR3 DNA is TGTGCCAGCAGTACACGGACAGGGAACGGGGAGCTGTTTTTT. Translating it yields CASSTRTGNGELFF.